This T cell receptor beta chain originates from a study of tumor-infiltrating lymphocytes in primary liver carcinoma. Study at large: Men and women, 30 to 69 years of age, made up the patients. Tissue type made little difference to sample yields of roughly 3.5 to 7.5 million productive TCRbeta reads.

The study extracted blood RNA from unsorted whole blood and also extracted germline DNA. Germline CDR1 reads SQVTM; CDR2 reads ANQGSEA. V was shortened by 6 bases and J by 2 bases, with 11 bases between the two germline ends. CDR3 length: 13 amino acids. As regards this clonotype: The final CDR3 position lacks the conserved phenylalanine or tryptophan, pointing to a likely read error.

The template, approximately 500 ng total RNA, yielded TCR beta cDNA made with a constant-region primer. Sequencing libraries for TCR beta derived from three nested multiplex PCR rounds that used slightly modified ARM-PCR. The two initial PCR rounds, around 11 cycles each, used TRBV1-TRBV30 forward and C-beta reverse primers. Using its own MiXCR run on the multiplex PCR reads, TCRdb lists one record per CDR3 protein. The table records about 200,000 distinct CDR3 sequences, 65% of them present only once. This rearrangement joins TRBV29-1 to TRBJ2-1; D gene uncertain. This TCR was sampled from a woman aged 55-75 years with primary liver carcinoma and hepatitis B virus infection. Source material: peripheral blood. CDR3: CSVNKGPYNEQFL. The CDR3 DNA sequence: TGCAGCGTCAACAAGGGTCCCTACAATGAGCAGTTCCTC.